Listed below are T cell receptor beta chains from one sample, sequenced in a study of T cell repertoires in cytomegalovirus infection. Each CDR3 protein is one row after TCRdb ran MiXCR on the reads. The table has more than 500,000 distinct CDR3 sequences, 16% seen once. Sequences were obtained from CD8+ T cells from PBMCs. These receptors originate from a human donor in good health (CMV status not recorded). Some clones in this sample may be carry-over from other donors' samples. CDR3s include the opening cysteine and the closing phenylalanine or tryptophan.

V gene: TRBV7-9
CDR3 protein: CASSSGNSPLHF

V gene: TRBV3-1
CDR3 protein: CASSQGLGSYEQYF

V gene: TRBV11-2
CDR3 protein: CASSFGGFGNTIYF

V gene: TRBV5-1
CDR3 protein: CASSLALGYDQYF

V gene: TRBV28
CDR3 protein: CASTPTGGTYNEQFF

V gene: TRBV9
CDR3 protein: CASSVAVAGNTEAFF

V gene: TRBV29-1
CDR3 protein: CSVVTGWGYTF

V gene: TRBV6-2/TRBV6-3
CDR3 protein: CASSSVSSYNEQFF

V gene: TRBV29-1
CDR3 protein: CSVEGQATYNEQFF

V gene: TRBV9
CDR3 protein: CASSGLGTEAFF